This T cell receptor beta chain was obtained from a study of CD8 T cells in Susac syndrome. RNA was extracted with the RNeasy kit, and a quantity of roughly 0.5 to 1 ug was reverse transcribed using random hexamers. immunoSEQ multiplex PCR amplified TCR beta CDR3 across 54 Vbeta, 13 Jbeta. One entry per CDR3 protein results from TCRdb running MiXCR on the immunoSEQ multiplex PCR reads. In the table there are over 100,000 distinct CDR3 sequences, less than 97% of which are singletons. It was negative isolation that provided the CD8+ and CD4+ T cells, whereas TEMRA cells were enriched by FACS. Germline values: CDR1 SGDLS, CDR2 YYNGEE. Trimming cost V 0 bases and J 3 bases; bases outside gene matches: 6. The CDR3 length is 15 residues.

The origin of this receptor is a human donor in good health. Material for sequencing was CD4+ T cells from PBMCs. This chain joins TRBV9 and TRBJ2-7, with 7 bases matching TRBD2. The CDR3 bases are TGTGCCAGCAGCGTAGCCGCGGGAGCCAACTACGAGCAGTACTTC. Residues: CASSVAAGANYEQYF.